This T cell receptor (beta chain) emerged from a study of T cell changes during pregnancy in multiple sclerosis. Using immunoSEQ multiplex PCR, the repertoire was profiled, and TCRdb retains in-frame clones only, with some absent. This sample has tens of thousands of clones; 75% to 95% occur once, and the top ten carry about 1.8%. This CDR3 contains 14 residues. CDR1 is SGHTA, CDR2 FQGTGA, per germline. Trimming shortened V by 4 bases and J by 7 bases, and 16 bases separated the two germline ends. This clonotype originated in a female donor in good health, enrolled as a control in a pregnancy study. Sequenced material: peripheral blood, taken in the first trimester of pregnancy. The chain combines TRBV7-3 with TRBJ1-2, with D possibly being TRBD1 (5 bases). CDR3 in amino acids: CASSSTLQASGYTF. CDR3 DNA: TGTGCCAGCAGCTCAACCCTACAGGCCAGTGGCTACACCTTC.